This entry lists 8 T cell receptor beta chains sequenced from one sample in a study of metastatic and nonmetastatic thyroid tumors. Patients underwent thyroid surgery, and none had received any treatment before it. Through MiXCR, TCRdb re-clonotyped the PCR reads. The table has about 20,000 clones, roughly 24% seen once; the top ten hold 6.4%. Sequenced sample: tumor tissue. Receptors were obtained from a female donor with papillary thyroid cancer or a benign thyroid nodule (not recorded which). Some clones in this sample may be carry-over from other donors' samples.

J is TRBJ1-3 and V is TRBV19; D gene uncertain. CDR1 and CDR2 (germline): LNHDA, SQIVND (reference sequence). V was cut by 3 bases and J by 1 base, with 10 bases left in between. The CDR3 runs 15 residues. As DNA, the CDR3 is TGTGCCAGTAGTATGAGGGTTGCATCTGGAAACACCATATATTTT. Translated, it gives CASSMRVASGNTIYF.

This clone was seen more than once but under ten times. A read error may produce the germline difference seen at one junction end. The genes are TRBV2 and TRBJ2-3; D is possibly TRBD1 (5 bases). Germline V gene sequence: CDR1 SNHLY, CDR2 FYNNEI. This CDR3 spans 15 amino acids. As DNA, the CDR3 is TGTGCCATCAGTGAAACAGGATCTAGCACAGATACGCAGTATTTT. Its protein product is CAISETGSSTDTQYF.

This clone has ten or more counts. The J gene is TRBJ2-5, the V gene TRBV29-1; D is ambiguous. CDR3 size: 10 residues. Deletions cut 5 bases from V and 5 bases from J, with 6 bases between. CDR1 is SQVTM, CDR2 ANQGSEA, per germline. Written as DNA, the CDR3 is TGCAGCGTTTTTCAGGAGACCCAGTACTTC. It specifies CSVFQETQYF.

The chain joins TRBV19 to TRBJ2-2; possible D gene TRBD1, 6 bases. Germline CDR1 is LNHDA and CDR2 is SQIVND (reference sequence). Trimming removed 10 bases from V and 0 bases from J, with 18 bases in between. This CDR3 is 16 amino acids long. The DNA for the CDR3 is TGTGCCATTATTATTACACAGGGACCGAACACCGGGGAGCTGTTTTTT. It encodes CAIIITQGPNTGELFF.

In the case of this clone: At one of its ends the junction is not consistent with the germline gene, which may arise from a read error. The chain is built from TRBV6-1 and TRBJ2-6; the D gene could be TRBD1 or TRBD2 (6 bases each). This CDR3 has 15 residues. CDR1 is MNHNS and CDR2 is SASEGT in the germline V gene. The CDR3, as DNA: TGTGCCAGCAGGACCTCCCGGTGGGGGGCCAACGTCCTTACTTTC. Translated: CASRTSRWGANVLTF.

A few counts support this clone. The V and J genes are TRBV9 and TRBJ2-2, with unresolved D. The germline V gene encodes CDR1 SGDLS and CDR2 YYNGEE. V lost 0 bases and J 5 bases, leaving 8 bases between the germline ends. The CDR3 consists of 14 residues. This chain's CDR3 is CASSVGFGTGELFF. DNA of the CDR3: TGTGCCAGCAGCGTAGGATTTGGAACCGGGGAGCTGTTTTTT.

This sequence joins TRBV9 and TRBJ2-7, with D tentatively TRBD1 or TRBD2 (5 bases each). V was cut by 7 bases and J by 0 bases, with 17 bases left in between. Germline V gives CDR1 SGDLS, CDR2 YYNGEE. The CDR3 is made up of 15 amino acids. CDR3: CASSRVLGLSYEQYF. CDR3 DNA sequence: TGTGCCAGCTCCAGGGTACTAGGCCTCTCCTACGAGCAGTACTTC.

At least ten counts were recorded for this clone. The chain carries TRBV7-2 and TRBJ2-2; D is possibly TRBD1 (5 bases). The V and J ends lost 6 bases and 0 bases respectively, with 5 bases between them. This CDR3 has 13 residues. CDR1 is SGHTA, CDR2 FQGNSA, per germline. The CDR3 region has the DNA TGTGCCAGCAGACAGGCGAACACCGGGGAGCTGTTTTTT. As protein: CASRQANTGELFF.